This TCR beta chain was documented in a study of T cells in Graves' hyperthyroidism and ophthalmopathy. General study findings and limits: Ophthalmopathy, which appeared later, was predicted by the model a median 6.5 months before onset. Most thyroid clonotypes expanded above 0.001 appeared in blood too.

Germline assignment: CDR1 MDHEN and CDR2 SYDVKM. The length of the CDR3 is 14 residues. V shed 6 bases and J shed 4 bases, with 14 bases lying between them. Amplification of TCR beta CDR3 regions used RNA as the template. When the TCR CDR3 underwent first-round RT-PCR, the HTBI primer set was used. Via MiXCR, TCRdb re-called the multiplex PCR reads, giving one row per CDR3 protein. The sample consists of about 290,000 distinct CDR3 sequences, approximately 12% of them appearing once. In this sample, this clonotype turned up many times. Antigen unknown. PBMCs stemmed from 8.5 to 10 ml fresh peripheral blood.

The source of this sequence is a woman aged 25 to 39 with Graves' hyperthyroidism that later progressed to Graves' ophthalmopathy. The chain couples TRBV28 to TRBJ2-3; D is unclear. The sequenced material came from blood. The CDR3 DNA reads as TGTGCCAGCAGGGCCTTTGTCAGTTCAGATACGCAGTATTTT. Protein product: CASRAFVSSDTQYF.